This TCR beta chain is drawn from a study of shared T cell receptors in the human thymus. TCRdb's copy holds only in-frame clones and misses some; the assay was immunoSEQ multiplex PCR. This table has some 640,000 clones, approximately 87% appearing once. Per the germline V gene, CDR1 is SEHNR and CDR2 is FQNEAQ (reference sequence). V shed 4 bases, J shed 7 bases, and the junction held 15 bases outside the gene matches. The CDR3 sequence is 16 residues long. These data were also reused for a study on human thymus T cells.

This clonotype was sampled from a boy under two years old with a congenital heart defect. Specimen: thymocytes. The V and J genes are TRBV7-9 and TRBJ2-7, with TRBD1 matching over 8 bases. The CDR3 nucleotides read TGTGCCAGCAGCTCCGCGCCCGGACAGGGTGCGTTGGAGCAGTACTTC. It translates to CASSSAPGQGALEQYF. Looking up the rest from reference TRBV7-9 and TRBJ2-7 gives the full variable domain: DTGVSQNPRHKITKRGQNVTFRCDPISEHNRLYWYRQTLGQGPEFLTYFQNEAQLEKSRLLSDRFSAERPKGSFSTLEIQRTEQGDSAMYLCASSSAPGQGALEQYFGPGTRLTVT.